The next 32 T cell receptor beta chains were all read from a single sample in a study of shared clonotypes between healthy human individuals. Naive CD8 populations comprised CD45RO-negative cells positively selected for CCR7, excluding terminally differentiated effector memory CD45RA+ cells. TCRdb's copy holds only in-frame clones and misses some; the assay was immunoSEQ multiplex PCR. The sample lists about 590,000 clones; around 95% were seen once. The sample was naive CD8+ T cells sorted from blood. These receptors were obtained from a woman under 40 in good health.

This clone showed up just once. The V gene is TRBV4-1, the J gene TRBJ2-5, with TRBD2 matching over 7 bases. V lost 4 bases to trimming and J lost 7 bases; unmatched junction nucleotides: 15. Germline V gene sequence: CDR1 MGHRA, CDR2 YSYEKL. This CDR3 is 16 amino acids long. CDR3 loop: CASSPSPGGTWGTQYF. CDR3 in DNA: TGCGCCAGCAGCCCTTCGCCGGGAGGAACCTGGGGGACCCAGTACTTC.

This chain links TRBV7-9 with TRBJ2-3, with a weak D call TRBD2 (6 bases). The CDR3 has 14 residues. In germline, CDR1 is SEHNR, CDR2 FQNEAQ (reference sequence). V lost 4 bases and J 4 bases, leaving 12 bases between the germline ends. DNA for the CDR3: TGTGCCAGCAGCTCGGGGGTGGTGGCAGATACGCAGTATTTT. Translated, it gives CASSSGVVADTQYF.

In this sample, this clone turned up once. The same CDR3 arises from other DNA sequences in this sample as well. CDR3 residues: CASSPPGSYEQYF. In DNA form, the CDR3 reads TGTGCCAGCAGCCCACCAGGGTCCTACGAGCAGTACTTC. V usage is TRBV7-9 and J usage is TRBJ2-7, with a tentative D call TRBD1 (5 bases). Germline CDR1 is SEHNR and CDR2 is FQNEAQ (reference sequence). V lost 5 bases, J lost 1 base, and 9 bases lay in between. CDR3 size: 13 residues.

The V gene is TRBV9, the J gene TRBJ2-1, with D unclear. Germline V gives CDR1 SGDLS, CDR2 YYNGEE. The V end lost 0 bases, the J end lost 7 bases, and 14 bases lay between the germline ends. This CDR3 is built from 15 residues. The CDR3 is CASSVEERELNEQFF. The CDR3 DNA reads TGTGCCAGCAGCGTAGAGGAGCGAGAACTAAATGAGCAGTTCTTC.

Concerning this clone itself: In the same sample, other DNA sequences code for this CDR3. CDR3: CASSHGYEQYF. The CDR3 DNA reads as TGTGCCAGCAGTCACGGATACGAGCAGTACTTC. The rearrangement joins TRBV27 to TRBJ2-7; D is ambiguous. The CDR3 consists of 11 residues. V lost 5 bases and J 4 bases, leaving 6 bases between the germline ends. Per the germline V gene, CDR1 is MNHEY and CDR2 is SMNVEV (reference sequence).

Notes on this clone: This same CDR3 is encoded by further DNA sequences in the sample. The V call is TRBV19, the J call TRBJ2-7; D might be TRBD2 (6 bases). This CDR3 is 14 amino acids long. With 3 bases removed from V and 3 bases from J, the gap between germline ends came to 12 bases. The germline V gene has CDR1 LNHDA and CDR2 SQIVND (reference sequence). CDR3 amino acids: CASSIAGGSYEQYF. In nucleotides, the CDR3 is TGTGCCAGTAGTATCGCTGGAGGGAGCTACGAGCAGTACTTC.

The chain recombines TRBV27 with TRBJ2-1, with D perhaps TRBD1 (6 bases). CDR1 and CDR2 from the germline V gene are MNHEY and SMNVEV (reference sequence). This CDR3 is 14 amino acids long. V shed 2 bases and J shed 3 bases, with 8 bases lying between them. CDR3 loop: CASSLQGIYNEQFF. CDR3 nucleotide sequence: TGTGCCAGCAGTTTACAGGGGATCTACAATGAGCAGTTCTTC.

The chain carries TRBV6-5 and TRBJ1-5; no definite D call. The CDR3 loop spans 13 amino acids. The germline V gene encodes CDR1 MNHEY and CDR2 SVGAGI. Trimming stripped 6 bases from V and 8 bases from J, with 14 bases between. CDR3 loop: CASSPSDREPQHF. In nucleotides, the CDR3 is TGTGCCAGCAGCCCAAGTGACCGCGAGCCCCAGCATTTT.

The chain has TRBV29-1 and TRBJ2-5, with 8 bases that match TRBD1. The CDR3 length is 16 residues. Germline V gene sequence: CDR1 SQVTM, CDR2 ANQGSEA. Germline trimming cut 5 bases from V and 3 bases from J; bases unmatched to any gene: 14. The CDR3 DNA reads as TGCAGCGTTTTGCCTTCGGACAGGGCAATCAAAGAGACCCAGTACTTC. The encoded protein is CSVLPSDRAIKETQYF.

V usage is TRBV6-5 and J usage is TRBJ2-3; D is uncertain. Germline V lookup: CDR1 MNHEY, CDR2 SVGAGI. The CDR3 runs 11 residues. Trimming pared 2 bases from V and 10 bases from J, leaving 7 bases between. The CDR3 sequence is CASSYGQAQYF. In DNA, the CDR3 is TGTGCCAGCAGTTACGGGCAAGCGCAGTATTTT.

This rearrangement joins TRBV2 to TRBJ2-7; TRBD1 agrees at 10 bases. The ends lost 5 bases at V and 2 bases at J; junction bases unmatched: 3. CDR1 and CDR2 from the germline V gene are SNHLY and FYNNEI. The CDR3 runs to 14 residues. In DNA, the CDR3 is TGTGCCAGCAGTCATGACAGGGGGCCCTACGAGCAGTACTTC. Translation: CASSHDRGPYEQYF. The whole variable domain, remainder taken from reference TRBV2 and TRBJ2-7, is EPEVTQTPSHQVTQMGQEVILRCVPISNHLYFYWYRQILGQKVEFLVSFYNNEISEKSEIFDDQFSVERPDGSNFTLKIRSTKLEDSAMYFCASSHDRGPYEQYFGPGTRLTVT.

This clone was seen just once. This chain joins TRBV4-1 and TRBJ1-6; the D is unclear. With 0 bases removed from V and 10 bases from J, the gap between germline ends came to 7 bases. CDR1 is MGHRA and CDR2 is YSYEKL in the germline V gene. The CDR3 has 13 amino acids. CDR3 in DNA: TGCGCCAGCAGCCAAGATTGGGCGTCACCCCTCCACTTT. This sequence encodes CASSQDWASPLHF.

This clone was seen just once. The chain is built from TRBV2 and TRBJ2-5; TRBD1 is a possible D gene (6 bases). Germline loops: CDR1 SNHLY, CDR2 FYNNEI. Trimming took off 4 bases at V and 7 bases at J, with 22 bases between the two ends. The CDR3 spans 16 residues. The DNA for the CDR3 is TGTGCCAGCAGTGCCCGAGTGTACGGGGAAGGGGGGACCCAGTACTTC. This encodes CASSARVYGEGGTQYF.

The rearrangement joins TRBV7-9 to TRBJ1-2; tentatively, D is TRBD1 (5 bases). From germline, CDR1 is SEHNR and CDR2 FQNEAQ (reference sequence). This CDR3 comprises 16 residues. Trimming took off 2 bases at V and 8 bases at J, with 21 bases between the two ends. For the CDR3, the DNA is TGTGCCAGCAGCTTAACCCCACCAGGGAAGTTTGAAGGCTACACCTTC. Translating it yields CASSLTPPGKFEGYTF.

V is TRBV7-9 and J is TRBJ2-5, with TRBD1 matching 7 bases. The CDR3 runs to 16 residues. Per germline, CDR1 SEHNR and CDR2 FQNEAQ (reference sequence). V lost 3 bases, J lost 1 base, and 8 bases stayed unmatched. The CDR3 here is CASSFSQTGTQETQYF. CDR3 coding DNA: TGTGCCAGCAGCTTCTCCCAGACAGGGACCCAAGAGACCCAGTACTTC.

This clone came up a few times. V is TRBV2 and J is TRBJ1-1; possible D gene TRBD1, 5 bases. CDR3 length: 13 amino acids. V was cut by 7 bases and J by 1 base, with 10 bases left in between. Germline CDR1 reads SNHLY; CDR2 reads FYNNEI. CDR3 in amino acids: CASNDQGNTEAFF. In nucleotides, the CDR3 is TGTGCCAGCAACGATCAGGGGAACACTGAAGCTTTCTTT.

This sequence joins TRBV14 and TRBJ2-7; TRBD2 agrees at 10 bases. Germline CDR1 is SGHDN and CDR2 is FVKESK. V shed 4 bases and J 4 bases; nucleotides not matched to a gene: 4. The CDR3 is made up of 14 amino acids. The CDR3 DNA is TGTGCCAGCAGCCCGGGACTAGCGAGGTACGAGCAGTACTTC. Protein sequence: CASSPGLARYEQYF.

This CDR3 reads CASSLGAGSDTDTQYF. CDR3 bases: TGTGCCAGCAGTTTGGGGGCTGGGAGTGACACAGATACGCAGTATTTT. V gene TRBV27 combines with J gene TRBJ2-3; the D gene is possibly TRBD1 (6 bases). V lost 3 bases to trimming and J lost 2 bases, with 15 bases between them. The CDR3 consists of 16 residues. The germline V gene encodes CDR1 MNHEY and CDR2 SMNVEV (reference sequence).

This clone occurred a few times. Other nucleotide sequences in the sample specify the same CDR3. The rearrangement joins TRBV7-9 to TRBJ1-1; no clear D. V lost 3 bases to trimming and J lost 4 bases, with 3 bases between them. Germline V gene data show CDR1 as SEHNR and CDR2 as FQNEAQ (reference sequence). The CDR3 loop spans 11 amino acids. Written as DNA, the CDR3 is TGTGCCAGCAGCTTGGGCACTGAAGCTTTCTTT. This translates into CASSLGTEAFF. Filled out from reference TRBV7-9 and TRBJ1-1, the complete variable domain reads DTGVSQNPRHKITKRGQNVTFRCDPISEHNRLYWYRQTLGQGPEFLTYFQNEAQLEKSRLLSDRFSAERPKGSFSTLEIQRTEQGDSAMYLCASSLGTEAFFGQGTRLTVV.

V is TRBV11-3 and J is TRBJ2-2; TRBD1 matches at 8 bases. The germline gives CDR1 SGHNT, CDR2 YENEEA. Trimming took 5 bases from V and 6 from J; bases not matched to a gene: 11. CDR3 size: 16 residues. The CDR3 loop is CASSPGSWTGPGELFF. DNA of the CDR3: TGTGCCAGCAGCCCAGGGTCTTGGACAGGGCCCGGGGAGCTGTTTTTT.

The chain carries TRBV15 and TRBJ2-1; possibly TRBD1 for D (5 bases). Germline values: CDR1 LNHNV, CDR2 YYDKDF (reference sequence). There are 14 residues in the CDR3. Trimming removed 5 bases at V and 4 bases at J, with 12 bases between. CDR3 protein: CATSSQGVYNEQFF. DNA for the CDR3: TGTGCCACCAGCTCCCAGGGTGTTTACAATGAGCAGTTCTTC.

J is TRBJ1-1 and V is TRBV9, with D possibly being TRBD1 (6 bases). The CDR3 spans 13 residues. Trimming left V 0 bases short and J 7 bases short, with 10 bases between. Per the germline V gene, CDR1 is SGDLS and CDR2 is YYNGEE. CDR3 DNA: TGTGCCAGCAGCGTAGTATCGGACAGTGAAGCTTTCTTT. Its protein is CASSVVSDSEAFF. The entire variable domain, with the rest obtained from reference TRBV9 and TRBJ1-1, is as follows: DSGVTQTPKHLITATGQRVTLRCSPRSGDLSVYWYQQSLDQGLQFLIQYYNGEERAKGNILERFSAQQFPDLHSELNLSSLELGDSALYFCASSVVSDSEAFFGQGTRLTVV.

About this clone: This sample also contains other DNA sequences that code for the same CDR3. The chain has TRBV7-2 and TRBJ2-7; TRBD2 agrees at 13 bases. The CDR3 contains 15 residues. CDR1 is SGHTA and CDR2 is FQGNSA in the germline V gene. The J segment lost 3 bases and the V segment lost 5 bases, leaving 4 bases of the junction unmatched. CDR3 in DNA: TGTGCCAGCAGCCCCTGGACTAGCGGGAGCTACGAGCAGTACTTC. Protein product: CASSPWTSGSYEQYF.

The chain recombines TRBV1 with TRBJ2-1; the table names TRBD2, a call not compared with the DNA. TRBV1 is given as a pseudogene. CDR3 length: 17 residues. DNA of the CDR3: TGCACCAGCAGCCAGAGGACCGGGACGGCGGGAGTCGATGAGCAGTTCTTC. It specifies CTSSQRTGTAGVDEQFF.

The chain carries TRBV28 and TRBJ2-3; 7 nucleotides agree with TRBD1. Germline CDR1 is MDHEN and CDR2 is SYDVKM. The CDR3 spans 16 residues. The junction had 11 bases not matched to a gene; V was cut back by 6 bases and J by 2 bases. CDR3 nucleotide sequence: TGTGCCAGCAGCCGAAACCGACAGGGACCCACAGATACGCAGTATTTT. This gives the protein CASSRNRQGPTDTQYF.

This rearrangement joins TRBV7-2 to TRBJ2-7; 10 bases map to TRBD2. Germline loops: CDR1 SGHTA, CDR2 FQGNSA. V trimming: 1 base; J trimming: 9 bases; junction bases outside the gene matches: 21. The CDR3 length is 19 residues. In nucleotides, the CDR3 is TGTGCCAGCAGCTTAGGGGTACTAGCGGGAAGAGAGACTTATGTCCGGCAGTACTTC. The encoded protein is CASSLGVLAGRETYVRQYF.

The J gene is TRBJ2-1, the V gene TRBV6-1; D possibly matches TRBD1 or TRBD2 (5 bases each). Germline V lookup: CDR1 MNHNS, CDR2 SASEGT. The CDR3 is made up of 15 amino acids. Trimming pared 2 bases from V and 6 bases from J, leaving 14 bases between. For the CDR3, the DNA is TGTGCCAGCAGTGAAATTGTTGGGGGAACCAATGAGCAGTTCTTC. Its translation: CASSEIVGGTNEQFF.

This chain uses TRBV30 with TRBJ2-7, with D hard to call. The CDR3 is made up of 12 amino acids. The germline gives CDR1 GTSNPN, CDR2 SVGIG (reference sequence). Trimming removed 3 bases at V and 3 bases at J, with 9 bases between. The CDR3 nucleotides read TGTGCCTGGAGCTCCAACAGCTACGAGCAGTACTTC. Translated, it gives CAWSSNSYEQYF. Together with reference TRBV30 and TRBJ2-7, the CDR3 gives the full variable domain: SQTIHQWPATLVQPVGSPLSLECTVEGTSNPNLYWYRQAAGRGLQLLFYSVGIGQISSEVPQNLSASRPQDRQFILSSKKLLLSDSGFYLCAWSSNSYEQYFGPGTRLTVT.

Note on this clone: One end of the junction varies from germline; a read error may be responsible. The chain uses TRBV5-3 and TRBJ2-5; D possibly corresponds to TRBD2 (6 bases). TRBV5-3 is noted as an ORF with a role that remains uncertain. The CDR3 extends over 11 amino acids. The CDR3 is CARSFTGTGDF. The CDR3 DNA follows: TGTGCCAGAAGCTTCACCGGGACTGGTGACTTC.

This chain connects TRBV5-1 to TRBJ2-7; either TRBD1 or TRBD2 may fit D (5 bases each). CDR3 length: 14 amino acids. V shed 3 bases and J shed 0 bases, with 10 bases lying between them. Looked up from germline, CDR1 is SGHRS and CDR2 is YFSETQ. The DNA for the CDR3 is TGCGCCAGCAGCTATTGGGGGAGCTCCTACGAGCAGTACTTC. It codes for CASSYWGSSYEQYF.

The chain combines TRBV5-6 with TRBJ2-2; D is uncertain. The CDR3 contains 12 residues. Germline CDR1 and CDR2: SGHDT and YYEEEE. V lost 4 bases to trimming and J lost 6 bases, with 7 bases between them. DNA for the CDR3: TGTGCCAGCAGCCCTACCTCCGGGGAGCTGTTTTTT. As protein: CASSPTSGELFF.

This chain joins TRBV28 and TRBJ1-1; the D is unclear. The ends were cut back, 9 bases at V and 4 bases at J, with 9 bases in the middle. CDR1 and CDR2 from the germline V gene are MDHEN and SYDVKM. The CDR3 has 11 residues. Here the CDR3 DNA reads TGTGCCAGTTCGCGTCTCACTGAAGCTTTCTTT. Residues: CASSRLTEAFF.